These 2 T cell receptor beta chains were all obtained from the same sample, sequenced in a study of blood T cells in healthy people across ages. Sample-barcoded 5' priming and a J-beta primer mix drove a second PCR of roughly 6 to 12 cycles. TCRdb re-called the 5' RACE reads with MiXCR, one entry per CDR3 protein. The table shows approximately 490,000 distinct CDR3 sequences, with under 30% occurring only once. This same sample was also part of a study on T cells of mothers and their children.

Sequencing was done on a sample of blood. These receptors all come from a boy aged 5-17 years in good health.

This clonotype has only a few counts. This rearrangement joins TRBV20-1 to TRBJ2-5; D is possibly TRBD2 (5 bases). Germline CDR1 and CDR2: DFQATT and SNEGSKA (reference sequence). Trimming stripped 3 bases from V and 5 bases from J, with 16 bases between. This CDR3 region has 14 residues. CDR3 DNA sequence: TGCAGTGCTAGGGAATACACTAGTCGGGAGACCCAGTACTTC. Protein sequence: CSAREYTSRETQYF.

V and J are TRBV20-1 and TRBJ2-7; the D is unclear. CDR1 is DFQATT and CDR2 is SNEGSKA in the germline V gene (reference sequence). This CDR3 is built from 16 residues. V was pared by 0 bases and J by 1 base, with 16 bases between. CDR3 coding DNA: TGCAGTGCTAGAGATGTAGGGCATCTCATTTCCTACGAGCAGTACTTC. Its translation is CSARDVGHLISYEQYF.